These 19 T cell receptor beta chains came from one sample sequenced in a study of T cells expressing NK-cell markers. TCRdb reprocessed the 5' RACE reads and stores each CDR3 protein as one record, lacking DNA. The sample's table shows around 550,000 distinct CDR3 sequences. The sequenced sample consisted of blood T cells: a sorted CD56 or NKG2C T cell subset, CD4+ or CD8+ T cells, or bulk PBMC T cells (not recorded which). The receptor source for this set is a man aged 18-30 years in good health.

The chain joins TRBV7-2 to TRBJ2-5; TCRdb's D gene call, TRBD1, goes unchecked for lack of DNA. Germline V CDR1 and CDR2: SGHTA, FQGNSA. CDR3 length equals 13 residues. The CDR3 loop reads CASTRDREETQYF. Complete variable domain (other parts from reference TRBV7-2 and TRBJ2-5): GAGVSQSPSNKVTEKGKDVELRCDPISGHTALYWYRQSLGQGLEFLIYFQGNSAPDKSGLPSDRFSAERTGGSVSTLTIQRTQQEDSAVYLCASTRDREETQYFGPGTRLLVL.

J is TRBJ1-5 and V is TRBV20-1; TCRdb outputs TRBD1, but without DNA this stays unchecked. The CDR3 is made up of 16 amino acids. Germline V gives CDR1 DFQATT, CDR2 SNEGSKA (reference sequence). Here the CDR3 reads CSASGGTGGYNQPQHF.

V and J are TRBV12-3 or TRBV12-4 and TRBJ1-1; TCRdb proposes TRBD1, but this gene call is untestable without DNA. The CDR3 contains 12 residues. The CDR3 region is CATRPKVTEAFF.

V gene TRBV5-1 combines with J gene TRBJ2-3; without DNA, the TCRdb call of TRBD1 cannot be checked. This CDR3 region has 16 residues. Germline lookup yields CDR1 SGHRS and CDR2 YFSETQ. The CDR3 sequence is CASSLWDGISTDTQYF.

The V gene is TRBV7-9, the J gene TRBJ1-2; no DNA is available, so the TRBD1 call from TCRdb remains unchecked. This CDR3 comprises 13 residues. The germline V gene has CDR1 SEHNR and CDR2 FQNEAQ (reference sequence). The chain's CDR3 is CAIGGQPNYGYTF. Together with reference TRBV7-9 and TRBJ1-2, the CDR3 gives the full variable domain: DTGVSQNPRHKITKRGQNVTFRCDPISEHNRLYWYRQTLGQGPEFLTYFQNEAQLEKSRLLSDRFSAERPKGSFSTLEIQRTEQGDSAMYLCAIGGQPNYGYTFGSGTRLTVV.

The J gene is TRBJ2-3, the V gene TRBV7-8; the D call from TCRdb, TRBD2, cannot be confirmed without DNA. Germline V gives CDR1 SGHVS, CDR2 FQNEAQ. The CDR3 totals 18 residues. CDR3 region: CASSLMTVAGFGTDTQYF.

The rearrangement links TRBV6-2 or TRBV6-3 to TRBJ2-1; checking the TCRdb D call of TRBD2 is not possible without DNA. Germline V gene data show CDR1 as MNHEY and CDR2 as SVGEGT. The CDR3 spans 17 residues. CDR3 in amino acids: CASTRGLTSGIYNEQFF.

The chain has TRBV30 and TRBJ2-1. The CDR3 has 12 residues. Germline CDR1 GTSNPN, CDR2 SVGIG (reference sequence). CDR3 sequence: CAWNYFSNEQFF.

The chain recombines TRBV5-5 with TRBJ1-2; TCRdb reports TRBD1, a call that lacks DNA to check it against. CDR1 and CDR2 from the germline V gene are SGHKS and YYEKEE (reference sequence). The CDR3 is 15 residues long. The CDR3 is CASSYDRGESYGYTF.

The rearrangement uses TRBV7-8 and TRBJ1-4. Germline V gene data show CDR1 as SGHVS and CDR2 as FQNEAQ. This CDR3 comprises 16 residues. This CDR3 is CASSLARQTTNEKLFF.

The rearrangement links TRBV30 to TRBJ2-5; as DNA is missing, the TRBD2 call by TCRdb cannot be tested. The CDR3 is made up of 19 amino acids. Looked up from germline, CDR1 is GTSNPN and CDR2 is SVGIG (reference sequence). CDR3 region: CAWSVRGLAGGKGSETQYF.

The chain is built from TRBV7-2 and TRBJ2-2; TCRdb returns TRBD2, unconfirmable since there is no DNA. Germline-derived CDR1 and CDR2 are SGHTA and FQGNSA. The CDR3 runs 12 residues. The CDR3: CASSYRDSLLFF.

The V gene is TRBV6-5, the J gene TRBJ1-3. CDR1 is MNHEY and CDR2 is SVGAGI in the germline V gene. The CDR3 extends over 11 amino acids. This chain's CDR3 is CASISGNTIYF.

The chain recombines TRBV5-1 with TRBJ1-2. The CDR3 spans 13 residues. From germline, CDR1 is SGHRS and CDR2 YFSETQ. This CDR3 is CASSQITEVGYTF.

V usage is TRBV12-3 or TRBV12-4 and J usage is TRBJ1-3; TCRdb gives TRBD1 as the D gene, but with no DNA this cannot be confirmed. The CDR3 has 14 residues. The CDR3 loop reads CASSPGQAYGTIYF.

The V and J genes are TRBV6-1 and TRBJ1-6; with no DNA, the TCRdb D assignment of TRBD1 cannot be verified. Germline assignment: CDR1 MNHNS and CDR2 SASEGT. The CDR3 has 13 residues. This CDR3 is CASSGQGGSPLHF.

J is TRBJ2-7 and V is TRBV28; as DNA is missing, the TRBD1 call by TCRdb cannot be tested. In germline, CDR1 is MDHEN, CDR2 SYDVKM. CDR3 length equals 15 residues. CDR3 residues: CASSFDITTGYEQYF.

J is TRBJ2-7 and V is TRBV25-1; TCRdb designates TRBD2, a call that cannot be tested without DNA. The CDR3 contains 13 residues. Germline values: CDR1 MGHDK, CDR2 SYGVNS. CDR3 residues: CASSLGEGTEQYF.

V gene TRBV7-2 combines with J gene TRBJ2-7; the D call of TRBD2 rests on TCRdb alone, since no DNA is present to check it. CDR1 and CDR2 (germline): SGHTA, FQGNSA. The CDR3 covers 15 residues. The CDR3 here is CASSPARREGYEQYF.